This T cell receptor (beta chain) was profiled in a study of blood T cell repertoires in COVID-19. Study-wide background: COVID-19 samples, acute and convalescent, were from the United States, Italy and Spain. T cells, B-cell-depleted T cells, or PBMCs supplied cDNA or gDNA.

CDR1 MNHNS and CDR2 SASEGT come from the germline V gene. The length of the CDR3 is 16 residues. J was trimmed by 10 bases and V by 4 bases; bases with no gene match: 14. In this sample, this clone turned up many times. Cohort placement rested on clinical history that participants reported themselves. Some clones are missing from TCRdb's copy, which holds only in-frame ones; the method was immunoSEQ multiplex PCR. The data show about 250,000 clones, about 80% seen once. The TCR sequence derives from a woman aged 40 to 55 who had been exposed to COVID-19. Sequences were obtained from PBMCs or T cells enriched from blood (not recorded which). This chain links TRBV6-1 with TRBJ2-2; the match to TRBD2 covers 8 bases. CDR3 coding DNA: TGTGCCAGCAGTGCCCGGGAGGGGCTCGGTTATGAGGAGCTGTTTTTT. Encoded protein: CASSAREGLGYEELFF.